A selection of T cell receptor beta chains follows, all from one sample in a study of regulatory T cells in long-lasting Graves disease. In TCRdb, the multiplex PCR reads were re-called with MiXCR into one record per CDR3 protein. The repertoire consists of a few hundred thousand distinct CDR3 sequences, with 20% to 25% occurring once and the leading ten covering approximately 28%. Source: peripheral blood mononuclear cells (PBMCs), taken when the disease was refractory, from a patient treated with antithyroid drugs. The source is a female donor with Graves disease. The CDR3 runs from the conserved cysteine through the conserved F or W. Rows may omit the clone size; those that give it use once, few, many or a size class.

CDR3 protein | J gene | V gene | clone size
CASKAPGVPSDTQYF | TRBJ2-3 | TRBV12-3/TRBV12-4 | NA
CASSPRSGDYEQYF | TRBJ2-7 | TRBV13 | NA
CSARAEDRGSYEQYF | TRBJ2-7 | TRBV20-1 | few
CASSYRMTTTGELFF | TRBJ2-2 | TRBV6-5 | NA
CATHPYGGSNQPQHF | TRBJ1-5 | TRBV10-3 | few
CAGRTDSKNTEAFF | TRBJ1-1 | TRBV30 | NA
CASSSWDRINYNEQFF | TRBJ2-1 | TRBV13 | NA
CASRGTYNSPLHF | TRBJ1-6 | TRBV5-8 | NA
CASREGGAKNIQYF | TRBJ2-4 | TRBV5-1 | few
CATRQGATGELFF | TRBJ2-2 | TRBV24-1 | few
CASRTNRAYGYTF | TRBJ1-2 | TRBV6-2/TRBV6-3 | few
CASSLLATGSYEQYF | TRBJ2-7 | TRBV28 | many
CASSIEGTYQETQYF | TRBJ2-5 | TRBV19 | many
CASSYSAVQGSGNTIYF | TRBJ1-3 | TRBV6-9 | once
CASSFPGTVYEQYF | TRBJ2-7 | TRBV12-3/TRBV12-4 | many
CASSSIRDRGYQETQYF | TRBJ2-5 | TRBV28 | many
CASSPTSGGEQYF | TRBJ2-7 | TRBV2 | many
CASSLVRGRDYGYTF | TRBJ1-2 | TRBV7-9 | many
CSARLVSPYEQYF | TRBJ2-7 | TRBV20-1 | many
CASIRGEKLFF | TRBJ1-4 | TRBV6-1 | many
CASSPLLSLGAGDTYNEQFF | TRBJ2-1 | TRBV28 | NA
CSVEGIRGYTF | TRBJ1-2 | TRBV29-1 | NA
CASRRTEETQYF | TRBJ2-5 | TRBV28 | many
CASSFNELRAETQYF | TRBJ2-5 | TRBV7-2 | many
CASSPAGGSLSEQYF | TRBJ2-7 | TRBV11-2 | NA
CASSVNRDTMEESPLHF | TRBJ1-6 | TRBV2 | many
CASSHVEAVRSGEQYF | TRBJ2-7 | TRBV3-1 | NA
CASRDGKETQYF | TRBJ2-5 | TRBV6-1 | NA
CAISEQGETQYF | TRBJ2-5 | TRBV10-3 | NA
CASSSEGTGREKLFF | TRBJ1-4 | TRBV5-4 | NA
CASSQGLADTQYF | TRBJ2-3 | TRBV3-1 | NA
CASRDGENEKLFF | TRBJ1-4 | TRBV6-1 | many
CAISEGIYGYTF | TRBJ1-2 | TRBV10-3 | few
CASRIPDTADTF | TRBJ1-2 | TRBV2 | many
CSARPSGDETQYF | TRBJ2-5 | TRBV20-1 | many
CASSFPGQNLNEQFF | TRBJ2-1 | TRBV12-3/TRBV12-4 | NA
CASSSQDSPNYGYTF | TRBJ1-2 | TRBV7-9 | NA
CATAAGGISGNQPQHF | TRBJ1-5 | TRBV24-1 | NA
CSARFQGRVGNQPQHF | TRBJ1-5 | TRBV20-1 | NA
CSAREGGGNQPQHF | TRBJ1-5 | TRBV20-1 | few
CASSLYGTSGSTGELFF | TRBJ2-2 | TRBV13 | NA
CASRTPGQPNYGYTF | TRBJ1-2 | TRBV2 | many
CASKDGRQETQYF | TRBJ2-5 | TRBV2 | NA
CASREKGQGAKTQYF | TRBJ2-5 | TRBV5-8 | NA
CASSLRLGQNVETQYF | TRBJ2-5 | TRBV3-1 | many
CSVSTPGAETQYF | TRBJ2-5 | TRBV20-1 | NA
CASSEVAAGNTEAFF | TRBJ1-1 | TRBV2 | many
CASSFSEQGIAAQYF | TRBJ2-5 | TRBV7-3 | NA
CASSLVGDRFPYEQYF | TRBJ2-7 | TRBV11-2 | NA
CATSSGTSGQPQHF | TRBJ1-5 | TRBV15 | few
CASSVSSSGSTEQYF | TRBJ2-7 | TRBV7-2 | once
CASSIVEDTGAFF | TRBJ1-1 | TRBV19 | NA
CASSLGWAELAKNIQYF | TRBJ2-4 | TRBV7-2 | NA
CASSFGTAYSNQPQHF | TRBJ1-5 | TRBV12-3/TRBV12-4 | many
CAISDQQNYGYTF | TRBJ1-2 | TRBV10-3 | NA
CASSVGAATGNTIYF | TRBJ1-3 | TRBV9 | NA
CASSDNPTGGNYGYTF | TRBJ1-2 | TRBV9 | NA
CAISGDREGNQPQHF | TRBJ1-5 | TRBV10-3 | NA
CASSYSTPTGTEAFF | TRBJ1-1 | TRBV6-9 | many